The 19 T cell receptor beta chains reported below all come from one sample, sequenced in a study of blood T cell repertoires in COVID-19. Assay used: immunoSEQ multiplex PCR; TCRdb lists only in-frame clones, some missing. Of approximately 250,000 clones in the sample, under 95% are singletons; the top ten hold about 3%. The source material was PBMCs or T cells enriched from blood (not recorded which). The receptors come from a man between 35 and 55 years old who had been exposed to COVID-19.

The chain employs TRBV27 and TRBJ1-2, with a possible D match to TRBD1 (5 bases). CDR1 is MNHEY and CDR2 is SMNVEV in the germline V gene (reference sequence). The CDR3 runs to 19 residues. V was cut by 2 bases and J by 8 bases, with 30 bases left in between. The CDR3 is CASSLEGYPGEAGFVGYTF. The CDR3 coding sequence is TGTGCCAGCAGTTTAGAGGGGTATCCGGGGGAGGCAGGGTTTGTAGGCTACACCTTC.

The chain links TRBV28 to TRBJ1-5; 9 positions match TRBD1. Germline CDR1 and CDR2: MDHEN and SYDVKM. Unmatched junction bases numbered 8, after V lost 5 bases and J lost 6 bases. The CDR3 has 15 amino acids. The CDR3 nucleotides read TGTGCCAGCAGTCAGACAGGGGGTGCGAGTCAGCCCCAGCATTTT. It translates to CASSQTGGASQPQHF.

This chain joins TRBV6-5 and TRBJ2-7; TRBD1 aligns across 7 bases. The length of the CDR3 is 15 residues. V was clipped by 1 base and J by 1 base; unmatched bases: 4. Germline V gives CDR1 MNHEY, CDR2 SVGAGI. The CDR3 here is CASSYLSGQSYEQYF. The CDR3 DNA sequence: TGTGCCAGCAGTTACTTATCGGGACAGTCCTACGAGCAGTACTTC.

This sequence joins TRBV28 and TRBJ1-6; 7 bases agree with TRBD1. With V trimmed by 6 bases and J by 4 bases, 6 bases remained unmatched. The CDR3 runs 15 residues. Per the germline V gene, CDR1 is MDHEN and CDR2 is SYDVKM. DNA for the CDR3: TGTGCCAGCAGCCAGGGGGGCCGGTATAATTCACCCCTCCACTTT. This translates into CASSQGGRYNSPLHF.

This clone appeared a single time. CDR3 region: CASSRSHSSGTSGSYNEQFF. The CDR3 bases are TGTGCCAGTAGTCGCTCCCATTCATCCGGGACTAGCGGGAGCTACAATGAGCAGTTCTTC. The chain couples TRBV19 to TRBJ2-1; 14 bases map to TRBD2. Germline-derived CDR1 and CDR2 are LNHDA and SQIVND (reference sequence). V gave up 5 bases and J gave up 3 bases; unmatched junction bases: 15. This CDR3 is built from 20 residues. The full variable domain, in which reference TRBV19 and TRBJ2-1 provide the parts outside the CDR3, is DGGITQSPKYLFRKEGQNVTLSCEQNLNHDAMYWYRQDPGQGLRLIYYSQIVNDFQKGDIAEGYSVSREKKESFPLTVTSAQKNPTAFYLCASSRSHSSGTSGSYNEQFFGPGTRLTVL.

V usage is TRBV10-3 and J usage is TRBJ1-1; no firm D call. The CDR3 sequence is 13 residues long. Trimming pared 3 bases from V and 1 base from J, leaving 6 bases between. Germline loops: CDR1 ENHRY, CDR2 SYGVKD. The chain's CDR3 is CAISEAGNTEAFF. CDR3 sequence (DNA): TGTGCCATCAGTGAAGCAGGGAACACTGAAGCTTTCTTT.

V gene TRBV15 combines with J gene TRBJ2-3; 7 bases align to TRBD2. Germline V gene sequence: CDR1 LNHNV, CDR2 YYDKDF (reference sequence). The V segment lost 0 bases and the J segment 2 bases; nucleotides outside the gene matches: 5. This CDR3 is 16 amino acids long. As DNA, the CDR3 is TGTGCCACCAGCAGAGATATCAGCGGGATCACAGATACGCAGTATTTT. Its translation: CATSRDISGITDTQYF.

V and J are TRBV27 and TRBJ1-5; D not certain. Germline V gene data show CDR1 as MNHEY and CDR2 as SMNVEV (reference sequence). CDR3 length equals 15 residues. The V and J ends lost 5 bases and 5 bases respectively, with 16 bases between them. This chain's CDR3 is CASSPISFQDQPQHF. DNA of the CDR3: TGTGCCAGCAGTCCTATCAGTTTTCAGGATCAGCCCCAGCATTTT.

The chain recombines TRBV9 with TRBJ2-7; a weak D match, TRBD2 (6 bases). The CDR3 runs to 12 residues. V lost 0 bases and J 6 bases, leaving 7 bases between the germline ends. The germline V gene encodes CDR1 SGDLS and CDR2 YYNGEE. CDR3 coding DNA: TGTGCCAGCAGCGTAGGGGGAGGCGAGCAGTACTTC. Its translation: CASSVGGGEQYF.

The CDR3 spells CASSQRTSGVPTDTQYF. CDR3 coding DNA: TGTGCCAGCAGCCAAAGGACTAGCGGGGTCCCCACAGATACGCAGTATTTT. V and J are TRBV11-2 and TRBJ2-3, with 12 bases aligning to TRBD2. Germline V gene sequence: CDR1 SGHAT, CDR2 FQNNGV. V was clipped by 5 bases and J by 2 bases; unmatched bases: 8. This CDR3 has 17 residues.

CDR3 region: CASSQDPGSGYEQYF. The CDR3 coding sequence is TGCGCCAGCAGCCAAGACCCCGGGAGTGGGTACGAGCAGTACTTC. The rearrangement joins TRBV4-1 to TRBJ2-7, with D perhaps matching TRBD2 (6 bases). Trimming took 0 bases from V and 4 from J, leaving 13 bases between them. Germline V gene lookup returns CDR1 MGHRA and CDR2 YSYEKL. The CDR3 is made up of 15 amino acids.

The J gene is TRBJ2-5, the V gene TRBV6-5; 8 nucleotides match TRBD1. The germline V gene has CDR1 MNHEY and CDR2 SVGAGI. Germline trimming cut 5 bases from V and 5 bases from J; bases unmatched to any gene: 10. The CDR3 is made up of 15 amino acids. DNA of the CDR3: TGTGCCAGCAGTCCTTCCGGACAGGGCGGGGAGACCCAGTACTTC. As protein: CASSPSGQGGETQYF.

The chain is built from TRBV11-2 and TRBJ2-3, with TRBD1 matching 8 bases. The CDR3 extends over 14 amino acids. Trimming removed 4 bases from V and 1 base from J; junction bases left unmatched: 1. Germline lookup yields CDR1 SGHAT and CDR2 FQNNGV. The CDR3 reads CASSSGQGTDTQYF. The CDR3 coding sequence is TGTGCCAGCAGCTCGGGACAGGGCACAGATACGCAGTATTTT.

This clone was seen only a few times. The V gene is TRBV10-2, the J gene TRBJ2-2, with D unresolved. Trimming cost V 3 bases and J 7 bases, with 6 bases left between them. The CDR3 has 12 amino acids. Germline assignment: CDR1 WSHSY and CDR2 SAAADI. CDR3 residues: CASSESHGELFF. The CDR3 DNA follows: TGCGCCAGCAGTGAATCCCACGGGGAGCTGTTTTTT.

V usage is TRBV11-2 and J usage is TRBJ2-7, with 7 bases that match TRBD2. V trimming: 0 bases; J trimming: 3 bases; junction bases outside the gene matches: 2. This CDR3 is 14 amino acids long. Germline CDR1 and CDR2: SGHAT and FQNNGV. In DNA form, the CDR3 reads TGTGCCAGCAGCTTAGATCCTAGCGGCTACGAGCAGTACTTC. Protein sequence: CASSLDPSGYEQYF.

The CDR3 region has the DNA TGTGCCAGCAGCCAAAGGCGACTAGCGTCCTACAATGAGCAGTTCTTC. Translation gives CASSQRRLASYNEQFF. The chain joins TRBV4-2 to TRBJ2-1; 8 bases agree with TRBD2. Germline CDR1 and CDR2: LGHNA and YNFKEQ. Unmatched junction bases numbered 4, after V lost 2 bases and J lost 1 base. The CDR3 consists of 16 residues.

The genes are TRBV12-3 or TRBV12-4 and TRBJ1-2; D uncertain. The length of the CDR3 is 13 residues. V was clipped by 5 bases and J by 6 bases, with 13 bases between them. The chain's CDR3 is CASSPRAGNGYTF. The CDR3 DNA reads as TGTGCCAGCAGTCCTCGGGCGGGGAATGGCTACACCTTC.

CDR3 loop: CASRLLTEQNTEAFF. CDR3 DNA sequence: TGTGCCAGCAGGCTATTAACAGAACAGAACACTGAAGCTTTCTTT. V gene TRBV28 combines with J gene TRBJ1-1; D ambiguous. The CDR3 sequence is 15 residues long. From germline, CDR1 is MDHEN and CDR2 SYDVKM. Trimming cost V 6 bases and J 1 base, with 15 bases left between them.

The V and J genes are TRBV30 and TRBJ1-5; D gene uncertain. The CDR3 contains 15 residues. V lost 1 base and J lost 0, with 10 bases in between. Germline values: CDR1 GTSNPN, CDR2 SVGIG (reference sequence). In DNA form, the CDR3 reads TGTGCCTGGAGTGATCGACTGTCTAGCAATCAGCCCCAGCATTTT. Translation: CAWSDRLSSNQPQHF. The full variable domain, completed using reference TRBV30 and TRBJ1-5, is SQTIHQWPATLVQPVGSPLSLECTVEGTSNPNLYWYRQAAGRGLQLLFYSVGIGQISSEVPQNLSASRPQDRQFILSSKKLLLSDSGFYLCAWSDRLSSNQPQHFGDGTRLSIL.